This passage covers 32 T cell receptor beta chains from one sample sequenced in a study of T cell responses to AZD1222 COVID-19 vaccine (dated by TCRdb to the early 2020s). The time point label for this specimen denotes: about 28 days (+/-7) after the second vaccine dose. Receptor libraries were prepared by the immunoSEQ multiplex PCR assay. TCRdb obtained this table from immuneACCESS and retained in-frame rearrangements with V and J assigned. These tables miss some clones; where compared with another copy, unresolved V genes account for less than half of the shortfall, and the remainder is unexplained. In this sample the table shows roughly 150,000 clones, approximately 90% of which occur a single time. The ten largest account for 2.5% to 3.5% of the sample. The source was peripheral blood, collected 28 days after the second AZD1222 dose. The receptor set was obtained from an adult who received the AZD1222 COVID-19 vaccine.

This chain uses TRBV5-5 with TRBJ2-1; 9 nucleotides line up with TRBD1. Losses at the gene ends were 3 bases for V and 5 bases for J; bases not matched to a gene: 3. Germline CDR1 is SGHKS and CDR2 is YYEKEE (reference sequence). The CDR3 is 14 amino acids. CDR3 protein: CASSSRTGDNEQFF. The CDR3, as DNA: TGTGCCAGCAGCTCTAGGACAGGGGACAATGAGCAGTTCTTC.

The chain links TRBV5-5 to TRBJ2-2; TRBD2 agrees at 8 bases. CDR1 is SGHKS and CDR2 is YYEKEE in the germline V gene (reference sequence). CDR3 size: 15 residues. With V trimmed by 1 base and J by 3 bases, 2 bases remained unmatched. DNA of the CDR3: TGTGCCAGCAGCTTGACTAGCGGTTACACCGGGGAGCTGTTTTTT. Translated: CASSLTSGYTGELFF.

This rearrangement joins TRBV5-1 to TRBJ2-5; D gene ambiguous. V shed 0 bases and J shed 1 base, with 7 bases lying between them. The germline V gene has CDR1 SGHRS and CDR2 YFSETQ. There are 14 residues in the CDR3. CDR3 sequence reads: CASSLGGVQETQYF. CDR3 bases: TGCGCCAGCAGCTTGGGTGGGGTCCAAGAGACCCAGTACTTC.

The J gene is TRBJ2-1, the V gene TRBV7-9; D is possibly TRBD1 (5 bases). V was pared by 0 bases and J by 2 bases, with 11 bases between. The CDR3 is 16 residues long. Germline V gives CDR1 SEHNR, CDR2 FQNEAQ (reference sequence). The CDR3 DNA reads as TGTGCCAGCAGCTTAGCGAGCAAGGGGACCTACAATGAGCAGTTCTTC. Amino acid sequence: CASSLASKGTYNEQFF.

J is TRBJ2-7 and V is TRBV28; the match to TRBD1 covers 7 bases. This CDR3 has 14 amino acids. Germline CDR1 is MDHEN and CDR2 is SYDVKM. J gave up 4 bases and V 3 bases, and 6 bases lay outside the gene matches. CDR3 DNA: TGTGCCAGCAGTTTTTTGGGACAGAATTACGAGCAGTACTTC. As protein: CASSFLGQNYEQYF. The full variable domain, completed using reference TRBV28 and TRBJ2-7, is DVKVTQSSRYLVKRTGEKVFLECVQDMDHENMFWYRQDPGLGLRLIYFSYDVKMKEKGDIPEGYSVSREKKERFSLILESASTNQTSMYLCASSFLGQNYEQYFGPGTRLTVT.

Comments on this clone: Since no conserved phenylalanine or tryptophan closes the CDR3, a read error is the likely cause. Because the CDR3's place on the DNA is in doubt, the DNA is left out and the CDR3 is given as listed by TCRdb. CDR3 region: CSARSPSG. V gene TRBV20-1 combines with J gene TRBJ1-6; TRBD1, the D gene given by the table, was not confirmed from the DNA. Per germline, CDR1 DFQATT and CDR2 SNEGSKA (reference sequence). Termini included, the CDR3 measures 8 amino acids.

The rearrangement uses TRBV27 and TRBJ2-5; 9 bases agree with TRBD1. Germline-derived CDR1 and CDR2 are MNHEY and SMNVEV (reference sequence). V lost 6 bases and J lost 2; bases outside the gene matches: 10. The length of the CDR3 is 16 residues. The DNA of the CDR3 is TGTGCCAGCAGCCGATACCGGGACAGGGTTCAAGAGACCCAGTACTTC. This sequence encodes CASSRYRDRVQETQYF.

CDR3 sequence reads: CASLRLGGSNEKLFF. The CDR3 nucleotides read TGTGCCAGCCTCCGACTCGGGGGCTCAAATGAAAAACTGTTTTTT. This chain links TRBV6-5 with TRBJ1-4; D is possibly TRBD1 (6 bases). This CDR3 is 15 amino acids long. Germline values: CDR1 MNHEY, CDR2 SVGAGI. Trimming took 8 bases from V and 5 from J, leaving 18 bases between them.

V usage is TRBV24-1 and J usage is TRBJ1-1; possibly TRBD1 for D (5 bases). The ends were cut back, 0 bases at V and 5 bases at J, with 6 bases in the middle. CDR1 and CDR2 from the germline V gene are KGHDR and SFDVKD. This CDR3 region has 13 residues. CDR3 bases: TGTGCCACCAGTGATTTGCAGGGAACTGAAGCTTTCTTT. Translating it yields CATSDLQGTEAFF.

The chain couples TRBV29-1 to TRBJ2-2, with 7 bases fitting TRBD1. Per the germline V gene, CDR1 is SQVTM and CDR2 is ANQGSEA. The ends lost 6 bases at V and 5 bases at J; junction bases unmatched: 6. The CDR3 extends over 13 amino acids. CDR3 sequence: CSVQTGTTGELFF. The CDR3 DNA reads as TGCAGCGTACAGACAGGGACGACCGGGGAGCTGTTTTTT.

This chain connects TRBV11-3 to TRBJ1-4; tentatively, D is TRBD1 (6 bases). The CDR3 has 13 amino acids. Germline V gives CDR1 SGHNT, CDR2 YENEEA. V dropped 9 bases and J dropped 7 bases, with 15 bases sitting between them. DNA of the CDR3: TGTGCCAGTTTTTTGGGGGCGATTGAAAAACTGTTTTTT. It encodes CASFLGAIEKLFF.

The CDR3 spells CAWKYFTEAFF. CDR3 sequence (DNA): TGTGCCTGGAAGTATTTCACTGAAGCTTTCTTT. The chain recombines TRBV30 with TRBJ1-1; D is uncertain. The CDR3 is 11 residues long. CDR1 is GTSNPN, CDR2 SVGIG, per germline (reference sequence). V lost 4 bases and J lost 4, with 7 bases in between. The whole variable domain, filled in from reference TRBV30 and TRBJ1-1, reads SQTIHQWPATLVQPVGSPLSLECTVEGTSNPNLYWYRQAAGRGLQLLFYSVGIGQISSEVPQNLSASRPQDRQFILSSKKLLLSDSGFYLCAWKYFTEAFFGQGTRLTVV.

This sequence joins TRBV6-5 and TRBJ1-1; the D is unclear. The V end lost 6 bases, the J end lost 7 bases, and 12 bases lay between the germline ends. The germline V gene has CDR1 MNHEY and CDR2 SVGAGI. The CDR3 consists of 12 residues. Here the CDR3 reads CASRTDLFEAFF. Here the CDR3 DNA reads TGTGCCAGCAGGACGGACCTATTTGAAGCTTTCTTT.

The CDR3 DNA reads TGTGCCAGCAGCTTAGCGTCGACAGGGGGCATGACCGGGGAGCTGTTTTTT. It translates to CASSLASTGGMTGELFF. V usage is TRBV7-6 and J usage is TRBJ2-2, with 10 bases identical to TRBD1. J was trimmed by 5 bases and V by 0 bases; bases with no gene match: 6. Germline V gives CDR1 SGHVS, CDR2 FNYEAQ. The CDR3 consists of 17 residues. The full variable domain, with the rest looked up from reference TRBV7-6 and TRBJ2-2, is GAGVSQSPRYKVTKRGQDVALRCDPISGHVSLYWYRQALGQGPEFLTYFNYEAQQDKSGLPNDRFSAERPEGSISTLTIQRTEQRDSAMYRCASSLASTGGMTGELFFGEGSRLTVL.

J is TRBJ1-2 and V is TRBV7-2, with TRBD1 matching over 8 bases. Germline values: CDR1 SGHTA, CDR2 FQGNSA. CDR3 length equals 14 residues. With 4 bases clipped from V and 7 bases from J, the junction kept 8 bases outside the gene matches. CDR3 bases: TGTGCCAGCAGCTCATCATCGGACAGGGTTGGCTACACCTTC. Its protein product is CASSSSSDRVGYTF.

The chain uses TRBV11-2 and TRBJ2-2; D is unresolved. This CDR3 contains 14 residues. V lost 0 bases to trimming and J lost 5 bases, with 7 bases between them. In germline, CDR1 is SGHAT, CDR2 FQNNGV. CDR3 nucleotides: TGTGCCAGCAGCTTAGAGGCCACAACCGGGGAGCTGTTTTTT. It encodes CASSLEATTGELFF.

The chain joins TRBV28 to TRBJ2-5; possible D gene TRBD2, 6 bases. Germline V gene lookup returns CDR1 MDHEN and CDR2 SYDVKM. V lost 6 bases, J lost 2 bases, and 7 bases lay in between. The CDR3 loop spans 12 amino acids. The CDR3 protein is CASREGQETQYF. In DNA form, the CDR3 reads TGTGCCAGCAGGGAGGGTCAAGAGACCCAGTACTTC.

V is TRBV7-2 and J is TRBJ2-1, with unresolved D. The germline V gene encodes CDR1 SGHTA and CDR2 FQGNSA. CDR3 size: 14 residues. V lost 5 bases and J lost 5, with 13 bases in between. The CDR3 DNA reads TGTGCCAGCAGCCAGAGCCTCCGTGACAATGAGCAGTTCTTC. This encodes CASSQSLRDNEQFF. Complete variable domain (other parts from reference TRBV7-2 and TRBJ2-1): GAGVSQSPSNKVTEKGKDVELRCDPISGHTALYWYRQSLGQGLEFLIYFQGNSAPDKSGLPSDRFSAERTGGSVSTLTIQRTQQEDSAVYLCASSQSLRDNEQFFGPGTRLTVL.

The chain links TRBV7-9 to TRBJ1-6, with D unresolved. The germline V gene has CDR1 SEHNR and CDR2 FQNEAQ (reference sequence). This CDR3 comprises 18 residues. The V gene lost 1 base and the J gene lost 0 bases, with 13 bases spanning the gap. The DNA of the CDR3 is TGTGCCAGCAGCTTAGGATTGGCCCCGAGCTCCTATAATTCACCCCTCCACTTT. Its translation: CASSLGLAPSSYNSPLHF.

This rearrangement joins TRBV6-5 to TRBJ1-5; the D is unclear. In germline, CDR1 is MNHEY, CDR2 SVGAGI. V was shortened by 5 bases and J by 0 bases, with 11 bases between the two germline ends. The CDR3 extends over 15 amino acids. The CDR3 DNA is TGTGCCAGCAGTCCACTTAGTTATAGCAATCAGCCCCAGCATTTT. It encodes CASSPLSYSNQPQHF.

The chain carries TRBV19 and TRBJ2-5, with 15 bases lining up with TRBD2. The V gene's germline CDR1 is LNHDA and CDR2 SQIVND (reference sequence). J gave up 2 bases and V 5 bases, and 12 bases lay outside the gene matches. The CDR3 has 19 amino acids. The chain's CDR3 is CASSFSLGLAGGWQETQYF. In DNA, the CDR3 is TGTGCCAGTAGTTTCTCTCTGGGACTAGCGGGAGGATGGCAAGAGACCCAGTACTTC.

CDR3 sequence (DNA): TGTGCCAGTTCCAGGGGGCCTTCTGAAGCTTTCTTT. Translated, it gives CASSRGPSEAFF. The chain joins TRBV12-3 or TRBV12-4 to TRBJ1-1; 8 bases line up with TRBD1. The CDR3 has 12 residues. The J segment lost 6 bases and the V segment lost 9 bases, leaving 6 bases of the junction unmatched.

CDR3 in amino acids: CASSLLIGTGQQETQYF. CDR3 coding DNA: TGTGCCAGCAGTTTATTGATCGGGACAGGGCAACAAGAGACCCAGTACTTC. This chain uses TRBV28 with TRBJ2-5; 9 bases align to TRBD1. The germline CDR1 and CDR2 sequences are MDHEN and SYDVKM. The length of the CDR3 is 17 residues. After removal of 1 base from V and 2 bases from J, the junction contained 8 bases not matched to a gene.

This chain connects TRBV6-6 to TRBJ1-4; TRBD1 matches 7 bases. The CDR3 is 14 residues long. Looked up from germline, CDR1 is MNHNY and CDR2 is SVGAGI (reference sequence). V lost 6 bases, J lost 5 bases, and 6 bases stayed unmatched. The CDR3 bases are TGTGCCAGCAGGACCAGGGGGGGAAATGAAAAACTGTTTTTT. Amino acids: CASRTRGGNEKLFF.

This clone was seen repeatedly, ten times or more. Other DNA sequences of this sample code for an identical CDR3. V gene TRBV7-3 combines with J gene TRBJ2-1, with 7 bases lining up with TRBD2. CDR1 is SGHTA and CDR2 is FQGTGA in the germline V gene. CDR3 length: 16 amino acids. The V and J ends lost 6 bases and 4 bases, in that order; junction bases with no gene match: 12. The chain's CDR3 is CASSPNPGLLYNEQFF. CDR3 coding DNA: TGTGCCAGCAGTCCCAATCCGGGACTATTGTACAATGAGCAGTTCTTC.

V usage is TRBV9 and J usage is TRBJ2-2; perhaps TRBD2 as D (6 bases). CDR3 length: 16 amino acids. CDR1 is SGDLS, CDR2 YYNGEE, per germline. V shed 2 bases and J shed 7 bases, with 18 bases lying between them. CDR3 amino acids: CASSVAVEGKDGELFF. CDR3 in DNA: TGTGCCAGCAGCGTGGCCGTGGAGGGGAAGGACGGGGAGCTGTTTTTT.

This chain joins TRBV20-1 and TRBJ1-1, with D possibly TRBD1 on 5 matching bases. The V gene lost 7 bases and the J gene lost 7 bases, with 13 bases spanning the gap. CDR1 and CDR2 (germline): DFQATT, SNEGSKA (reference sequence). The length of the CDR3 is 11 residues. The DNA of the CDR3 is TGCAGTGTGGGAGGGGAGGGTGAAGCTTTCTTT. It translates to CSVGGEGEAFF.

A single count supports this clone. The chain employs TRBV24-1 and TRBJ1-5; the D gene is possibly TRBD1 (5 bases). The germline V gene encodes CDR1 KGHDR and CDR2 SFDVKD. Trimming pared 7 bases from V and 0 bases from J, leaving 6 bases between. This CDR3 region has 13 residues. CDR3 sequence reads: CATRGDSNQPQHF. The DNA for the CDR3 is TGTGCCACCAGAGGGGATAGCAATCAGCCCCAGCATTTT.

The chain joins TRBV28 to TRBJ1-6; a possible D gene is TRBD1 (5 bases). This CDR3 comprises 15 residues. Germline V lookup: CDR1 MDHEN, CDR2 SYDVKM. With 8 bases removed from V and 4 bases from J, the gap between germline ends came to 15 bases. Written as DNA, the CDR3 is TGTGCCAGCTCGTTCAGGGACGGTTATAATTCACCCCTCCACTTT. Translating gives CASSFRDGYNSPLHF.

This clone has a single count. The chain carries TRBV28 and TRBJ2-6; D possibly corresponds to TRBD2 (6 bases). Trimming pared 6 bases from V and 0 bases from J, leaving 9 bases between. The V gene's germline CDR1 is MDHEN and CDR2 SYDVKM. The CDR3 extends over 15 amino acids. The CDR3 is CASSRDFSGANVLTF. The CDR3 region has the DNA TGTGCCAGCAGCCGGGACTTCTCTGGGGCCAACGTCCTGACTTTC.

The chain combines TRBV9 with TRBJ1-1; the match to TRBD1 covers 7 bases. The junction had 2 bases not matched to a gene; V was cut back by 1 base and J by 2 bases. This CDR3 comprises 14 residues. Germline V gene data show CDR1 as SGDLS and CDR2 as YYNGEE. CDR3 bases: TGTGCCAGCAGCGTAACAGGGGAAAACACTGAAGCTTTCTTT. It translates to CASSVTGENTEAFF.

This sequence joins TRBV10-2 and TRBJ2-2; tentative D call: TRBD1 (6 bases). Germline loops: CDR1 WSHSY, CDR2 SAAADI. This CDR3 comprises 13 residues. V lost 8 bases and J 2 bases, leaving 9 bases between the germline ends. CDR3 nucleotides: TGCGCCAGCGGGACACTAAACACCGGGGAGCTGTTTTTT. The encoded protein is CASGTLNTGELFF.